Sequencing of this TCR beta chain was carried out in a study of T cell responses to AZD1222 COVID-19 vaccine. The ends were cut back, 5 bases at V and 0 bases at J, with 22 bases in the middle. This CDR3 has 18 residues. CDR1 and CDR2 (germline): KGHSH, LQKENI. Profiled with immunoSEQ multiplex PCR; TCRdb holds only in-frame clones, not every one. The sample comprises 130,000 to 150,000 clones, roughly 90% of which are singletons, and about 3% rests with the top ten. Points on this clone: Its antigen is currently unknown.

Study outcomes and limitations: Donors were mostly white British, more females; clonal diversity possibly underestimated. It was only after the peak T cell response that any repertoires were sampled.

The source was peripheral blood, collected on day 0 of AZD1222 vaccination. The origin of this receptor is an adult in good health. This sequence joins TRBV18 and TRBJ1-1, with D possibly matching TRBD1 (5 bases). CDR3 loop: CASSGTGPTDGVNTEAFF. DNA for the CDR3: TGTGCCAGCTCAGGGACCGGGCCTACCGATGGGGTGAACACTGAAGCTTTCTTT.